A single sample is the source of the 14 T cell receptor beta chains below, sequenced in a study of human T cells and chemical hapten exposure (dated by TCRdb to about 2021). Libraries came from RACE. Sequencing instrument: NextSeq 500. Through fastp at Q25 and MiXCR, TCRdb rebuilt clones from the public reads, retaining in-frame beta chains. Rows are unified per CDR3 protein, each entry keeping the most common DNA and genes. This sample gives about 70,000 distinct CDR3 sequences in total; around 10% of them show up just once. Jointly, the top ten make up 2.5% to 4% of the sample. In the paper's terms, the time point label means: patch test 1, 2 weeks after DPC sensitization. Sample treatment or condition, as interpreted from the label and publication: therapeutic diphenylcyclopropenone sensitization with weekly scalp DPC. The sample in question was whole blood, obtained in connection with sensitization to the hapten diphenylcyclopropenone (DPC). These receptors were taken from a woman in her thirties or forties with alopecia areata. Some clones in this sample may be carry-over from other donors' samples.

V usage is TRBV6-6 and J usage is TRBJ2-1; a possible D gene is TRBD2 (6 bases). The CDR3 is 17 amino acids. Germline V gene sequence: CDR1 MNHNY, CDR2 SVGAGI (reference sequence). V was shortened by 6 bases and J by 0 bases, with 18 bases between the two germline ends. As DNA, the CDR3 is TGTGCCAGCAGGGACGGAGGGAGCGCCAGCTCCTACAATGAGCAGTTCTTC. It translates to CASRDGGSASSYNEQFF.

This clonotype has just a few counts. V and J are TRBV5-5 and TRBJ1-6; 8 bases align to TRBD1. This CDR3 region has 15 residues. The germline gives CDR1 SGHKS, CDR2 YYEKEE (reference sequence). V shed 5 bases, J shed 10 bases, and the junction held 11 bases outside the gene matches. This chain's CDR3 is CASSREDRVASPLHF. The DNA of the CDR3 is TGTGCCAGCAGTCGTGAGGACAGGGTAGCATCACCCCTCCACTTT. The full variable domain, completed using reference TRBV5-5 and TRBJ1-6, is DAGVTQSPTHLIKTRGQQVTLRCSPISGHKSVSWYQQVLGQGPQFIFQYYEKEERGRGNFPDRFSARQFPNYSSELNVNALLLGDSALYLCASSREDRVASPLHFGNGTRLTVT.

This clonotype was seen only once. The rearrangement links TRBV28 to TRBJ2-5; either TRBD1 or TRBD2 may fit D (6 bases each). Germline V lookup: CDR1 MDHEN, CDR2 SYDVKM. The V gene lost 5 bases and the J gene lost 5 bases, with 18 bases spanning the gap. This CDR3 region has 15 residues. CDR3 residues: CASSPWTAAGETQYF. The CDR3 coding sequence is TGTGCCAGCAGTCCATGGACAGCGGCGGGGGAGACCCAGTACTTC. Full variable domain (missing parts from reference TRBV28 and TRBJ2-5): DVKVTQSSRYLVKRTGEKVFLECVQDMDHENMFWYRQDPGLGLRLIYFSYDVKMKEKGDIPEGYSVSREKKERFSLILESASTNQTSMYLCASSPWTAAGETQYFGPGTRLLVL.

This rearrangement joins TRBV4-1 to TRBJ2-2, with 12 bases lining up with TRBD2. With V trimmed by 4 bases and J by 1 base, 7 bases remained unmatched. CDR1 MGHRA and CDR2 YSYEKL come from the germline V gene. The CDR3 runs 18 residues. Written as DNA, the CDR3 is TGCGCCAGCAGCCGACAACTAGCGGGGGGTCTGAACACCGGGGAGCTGTTTTTT. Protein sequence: CASSRQLAGGLNTGELFF.

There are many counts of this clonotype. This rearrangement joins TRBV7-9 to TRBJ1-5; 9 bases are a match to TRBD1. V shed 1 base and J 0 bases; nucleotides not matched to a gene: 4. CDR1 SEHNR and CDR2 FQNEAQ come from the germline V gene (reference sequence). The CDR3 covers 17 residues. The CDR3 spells CASSLGTGDYSNQPQHF. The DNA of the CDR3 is TGTGCCAGCAGCTTAGGGACAGGGGATTATAGCAATCAGCCCCAGCATTTT.

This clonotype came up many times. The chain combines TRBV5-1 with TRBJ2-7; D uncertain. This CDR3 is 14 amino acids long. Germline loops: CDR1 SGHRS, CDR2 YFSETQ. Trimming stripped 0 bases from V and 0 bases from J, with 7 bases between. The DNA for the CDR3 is TGCGCCAGCAGCTTGGTCCCTGACTCCTACGAGCAGTACTTC. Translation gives CASSLVPDSYEQYF. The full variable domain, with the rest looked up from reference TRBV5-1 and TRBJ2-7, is KAGVTQTPRYLIKTRGQQVTLSCSPISGHRSVSWYQQTPGQGLQFLFEYFSETQRNKGNFPGRFSGRQFSNSRSEMNVSTLELGDSALYLCASSLVPDSYEQYFGPGTRLTVT.

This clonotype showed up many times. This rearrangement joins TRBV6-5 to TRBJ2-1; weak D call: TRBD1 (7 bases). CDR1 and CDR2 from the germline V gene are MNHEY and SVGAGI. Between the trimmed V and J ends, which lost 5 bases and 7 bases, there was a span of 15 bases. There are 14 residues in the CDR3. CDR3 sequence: CASSDLQGRNEQFF. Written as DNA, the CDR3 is TGTGCCAGCAGTGACTTACAGGGGAGGAATGAGCAGTTCTTC.

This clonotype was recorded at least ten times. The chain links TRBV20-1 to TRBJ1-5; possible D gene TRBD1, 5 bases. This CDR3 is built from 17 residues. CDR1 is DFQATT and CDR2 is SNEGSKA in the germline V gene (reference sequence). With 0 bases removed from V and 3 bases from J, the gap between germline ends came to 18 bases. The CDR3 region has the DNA TGCAGTGCTAGAGAAGAGGGGACTGGGGCTCACAATCAGCCCCAGCATTTT. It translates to CSAREEGTGAHNQPQHF.

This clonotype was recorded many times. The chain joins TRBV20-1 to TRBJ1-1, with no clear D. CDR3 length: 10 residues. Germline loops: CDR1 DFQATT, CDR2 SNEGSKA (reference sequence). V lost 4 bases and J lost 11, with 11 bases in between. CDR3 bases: TGCAGTGCTAAGGGAAGTTTGGCTTTCTTT. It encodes CSAKGSLAFF.

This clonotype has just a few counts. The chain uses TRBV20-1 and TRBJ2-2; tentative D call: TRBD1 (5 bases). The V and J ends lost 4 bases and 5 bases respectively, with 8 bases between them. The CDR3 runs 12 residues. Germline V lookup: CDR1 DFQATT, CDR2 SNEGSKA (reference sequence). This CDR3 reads CSATTETGELFF. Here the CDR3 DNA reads TGCAGTGCTACGACAGAGACCGGGGAGCTGTTTTTT.

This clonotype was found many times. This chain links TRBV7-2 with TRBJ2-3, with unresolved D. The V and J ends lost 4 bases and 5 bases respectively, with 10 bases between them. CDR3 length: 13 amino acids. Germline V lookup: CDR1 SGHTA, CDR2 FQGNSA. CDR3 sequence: CASSSPWGDTQYF. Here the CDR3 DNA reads TGTGCCAGCAGCTCCCCTTGGGGAGATACGCAGTATTTT.

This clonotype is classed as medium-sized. CDR3 nucleotides: TGTGCCAGCAGCCGCGCTTCGACAGGGGGTAACGCCGGGGAGCTGTTTTTT. This encodes CASSRASTGGNAGELFF. The rearrangement uses TRBV11-3 and TRBJ2-2, with 9 positions matching TRBD1. Trimming at V came to 5 bases and at J to 6 bases, leaving 13 bases not matched to a gene. In germline, CDR1 is SGHNT, CDR2 YENEEA. The CDR3 spans 17 residues.

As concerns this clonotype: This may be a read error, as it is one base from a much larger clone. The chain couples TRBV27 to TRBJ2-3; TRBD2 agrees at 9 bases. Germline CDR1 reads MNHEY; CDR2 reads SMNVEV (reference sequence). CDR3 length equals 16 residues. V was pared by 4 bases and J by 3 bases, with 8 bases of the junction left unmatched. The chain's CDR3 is CASSSRGGLATDTQYF. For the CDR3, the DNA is TGTGCCAGCAGTTCGCGGGGGGGCCTTGCGACAGATACGCAGTATTTT.

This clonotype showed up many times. DNA of the CDR3: TGTGCCAGCAGCCCCCCGGGACAGGTTAACTATGGCTACACCTTC. This sequence encodes CASSPPGQVNYGYTF. The gene calls are TRBV7-9 and TRBJ1-2; TRBD1 matches 8 bases. The trim removed 5 bases at V and 1 base at J, leaving 6 bases unmatched. CDR1 is SEHNR and CDR2 is FQNEAQ in the germline V gene (reference sequence). The CDR3 has 15 residues.